The rows below give T cell receptor beta chains drawn from one sample of a study of T cell repertoires in aging, cancer and after chemotherapy. TCRdb reanalysed the multiplex PCR reads using MiXCR and keeps one entry per CDR3 protein. The data show about 12,000 distinct CDR3 sequences, with approximately 31% seen just once and 9.5% to 13% held by the top ten. The specimen sequenced was blood. These receptors all stem from a human donor in good health. The donor label of this sample is uncertain. CDR3s include the opening cysteine and the closing phenylalanine or tryptophan. A D gene is named only where the DNA matches it firmly. Where a row states a size, it is once, few, many or the class of an expanded clone; other rows omit it.

TRBV5-4	TRBJ2-1	.	.	TGTGCCAGCAGCTCCATAACACAACGGATATACAATGAGCAGTTCTTC	CASSSITQRIYNEQFF
TRBV6-1	TRBJ2-3	.	.	TGTGCCAGCAGTGTTGGGGGCACAGATACGCAGTATTTT	CASSVGGTDTQYF
TRBV12-3/TRBV12-4	TRBJ1-2	.	TRBD1	TGTGCCAGCAGCCAGGGGGGGTCCCATGGCTACACCTTC	CASSQGGSHGYTF
TRBV12-3/TRBV12-4	TRBJ2-3	.	TRBD1	TGTGCCAGCAGTTTATCCGGACAGGGATCAGATACGCAGTATTTT	CASSLSGQGSDTQYF
TRBV10-3	TRBJ2-5	medium-sized	TRBD2	TGTGCCATCAGTGAAAGCGGGGGGGAGGGAGAGACCCAGTACTTC	CAISESGGEGETQYF
TRBV15	TRBJ1-2	medium-sized	.	TGTGCCACCAGCCCCCGTGTCAGGGTCGTAGGCTACACCTTC	CATSPRVRVVGYTF
TRBV20-1	TRBJ2-7	few	TRBD1	TGCAGTGCTAGAGTCAGGGGGAACGAGCAGTACTTC	CSARVRGNEQYF
TRBV14	TRBJ2-1	few	.	TGTGCCAGCAGCCCCTGGAGGGCCGGTGAGCAGTTCTTC	CASSPWRAGEQFF
TRBV15	TRBJ2-3	medium-sized	.	TGTGCCACCAGCAGAGATGGGGGCCCCACAGATACGCAGTATTTT	CATSRDGGPTDTQYF
TRBV30	TRBJ2-3	medium-sized	TRBD2	TGTGCCTGGAGTGTACCTGGACTAGTTGGTGGCACAGATACGCAGTATTTT	CAWSVPGLVGGTDTQYF
TRBV18	TRBJ1-4	few	TRBD1	TGTGCCAGCTCCCAAAGGGCAGGGGGCGGAGAAAAACTGTTTTTT	CASSQRAGGGEKLFF
TRBV6-5	TRBJ2-2	medium-sized	.	TGTGCCAGCAGTTCCCCAAAGACCGGGGAGCTGTTTTTT	CASSSPKTGELFF
TRBV6-2/TRBV6-3	TRBJ2-3	.	TRBD2	TGTGCCAGCAGTCTGACTAGCGATGGGGTCACAGATACGCAGTATTTT	CASSLTSDGVTDTQYF
TRBV6-5	TRBJ1-5	.	.	TGTGCCAGCAGTCGGGACATTGGGAATCAGCCCCAGCATTTT	CASSRDIGNQPQHF
TRBV30	TRBJ2-2	.	TRBD1	TGTGCCTGGGAGGGACAGGGCGGCGGGGAGCTGTTTTTT	CAWEGQGGGELFF